A selection of T cell receptor beta chains follows, all from one sample in a study of blood T cell repertoires in COVID-19. Sequencing was performed with immunoSEQ multiplex PCR; in TCRdb, only in-frame clones are kept and a portion is missing. The profile shows 300,000 to 400,000 clones, more than 70% of them singletons. Sequenced: peripheral blood. These receptors were collected from a woman between 65 and 79 years old with COVID-19, enrolled during active disease. The conserved cysteine and the conserved F or W are not part of the CDR3 here. Fields, in order: clone size, D gene, V gene, J gene, CDR3 protein. D genes are given only for firm matches. Clone size is shown for a subset of rows, as once, few, many or a class of expanded clone.

abundance: NA; d_gene: TRBD2; v_gene: TRBV7-2; j_gene: TRBJ2-1; CDR3aa: ASSAEASGSYEQF
abundance: NA; d_gene: NA; v_gene: TRBV6-5; j_gene: TRBJ2-5; CDR3aa: AGGTYGVKETQY
abundance: NA; d_gene: TRBD2; v_gene: TRBV4-1; j_gene: TRBJ2-7; CDR3aa: ASSQVAGARSEQY
abundance: few; d_gene: NA; v_gene: TRBV5-4; j_gene: TRBJ1-4; CDR3aa: AWFPRDGGLGEKLF
abundance: NA; d_gene: NA; v_gene: TRBV2; j_gene: TRBJ2-7; CDR3aa: ASSEVRQNEQY
abundance: NA; d_gene: NA; v_gene: TRBV6-1; j_gene: TRBJ1-6; CDR3aa: ASSEGSPNNSPLH
abundance: NA; d_gene: TRBD2; v_gene: TRBV7-2; j_gene: TRBJ2-7; CDR3aa: ASSFSGGDYEQY
abundance: NA; d_gene: TRBD2; v_gene: TRBV7-2; j_gene: TRBJ2-3; CDR3aa: ASSLASLAGADTQY
abundance: NA; d_gene: TRBD1; v_gene: TRBV5-1; j_gene: TRBJ2-7; CDR3aa: ASSSTGTEQY
abundance: few; d_gene: NA; v_gene: TRBV11-3; j_gene: TRBJ2-5; CDR3aa: ASSLGAISGETQY
abundance: NA; d_gene: TRBD1; v_gene: TRBV5-4; j_gene: TRBJ2-2; CDR3aa: ASRRGQGNTGELF
abundance: NA; d_gene: TRBD2; v_gene: TRBV6-5; j_gene: TRBJ2-7; CDR3aa: ASSSRTSGPYEQY
abundance: NA; d_gene: NA; v_gene: TRBV1; j_gene: TRBJ2-5; CDR3aa: TSSRGGQETQY
abundance: NA; d_gene: TRBD2; v_gene: TRBV6-5; j_gene: TRBJ2-3; CDR3aa: ASSSGGATDTQY
abundance: NA; d_gene: TRBD1; v_gene: TRBV7-9; j_gene: TRBJ1-5; CDR3aa: ASSLGGGSNQPQH
abundance: NA; d_gene: TRBD1; v_gene: TRBV19; j_gene: TRBJ1-2; CDR3aa: ASADRGVDGYT
abundance: NA; d_gene: NA; v_gene: TRBV18; j_gene: TRBJ2-2; CDR3aa: ASSLLLSDSGGELF
abundance: NA; d_gene: NA; v_gene: TRBV9; j_gene: TRBJ1-2; CDR3aa: ASSVQGGDGYT